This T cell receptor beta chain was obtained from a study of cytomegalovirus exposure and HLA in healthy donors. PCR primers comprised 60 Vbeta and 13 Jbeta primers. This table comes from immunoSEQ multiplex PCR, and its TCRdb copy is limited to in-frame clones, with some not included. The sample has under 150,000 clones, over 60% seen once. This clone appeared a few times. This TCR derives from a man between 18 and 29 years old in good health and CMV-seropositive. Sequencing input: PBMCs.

The CDR3 nucleotides are TGTGCCACCAGACGACAGGGTGGGGAGACCCAGTACTTC. This encodes CATRRQGGETQYF. The chain is built from TRBV15 and TRBJ2-5; TRBD1 aligns across 7 bases. The CDR3 covers 13 residues. Losses at the gene ends were 6 bases for V and 5 bases for J; bases not matched to a gene: 6. CDR1 and CDR2 (germline): LNHNV, YYDKDF (reference sequence).